These 25 T cell receptor beta chains were all obtained from the same sample, sequenced in a study of blood T cell repertoires in COVID-19. The assay was immunoSEQ multiplex PCR, and TCRdb's table has in-frame clones only and misses some. The data hold more than 200,000 clones, with roughly 88% observed a single time. Sequencing was performed on peripheral blood. The origin of the receptors is a woman in her 40s who had recovered from COVID-19.

Concerning this clone itself: This sample also contains other DNA sequences that code for the same CDR3. V gene TRBV4-3 combines with J gene TRBJ1-2; tentatively, D is TRBD1 (5 bases). Deletions cut 0 bases from V and 2 bases from J, with 7 bases between. The CDR3 is 14 residues long. The germline V gene has CDR1 LGHNA and CDR2 YSLEER. CDR3: CASSQDRGNYGYTF. The CDR3, as DNA: TGCGCCAGCAGCCAAGATCGGGGGAACTATGGCTACACCTTC.

The gene calls are TRBV2 and TRBJ1-1; TRBD1 might be the D (5 bases). CDR3 length equals 13 residues. The V gene lost 4 bases and the J gene lost 7 bases, with 13 bases spanning the gap. The germline gives CDR1 SNHLY, CDR2 FYNNEI. The CDR3 nucleotides are TGTGCCAGCAGTGTTAAAGGGGTCGTTGAAGCTTTCTTT. This encodes CASSVKGVVEAFF.

The J gene is TRBJ2-7, the V gene TRBV13; D gene ambiguous. The V end was cut by 0 bases, the J end by 2 bases, with 11 bases between. The germline CDR1 and CDR2 sequences are PRHDT and FYEKMQ (reference sequence). This CDR3 has 15 residues. CDR3 sequence reads: CASSLGRSQTYEQYF. DNA of the CDR3: TGTGCCAGCAGCTTAGGCCGTTCTCAGACCTACGAGCAGTACTTC.

V usage is TRBV2 and J usage is TRBJ2-3, with 7 bases identical to TRBD2. The CDR3 consists of 15 residues. J gave up 4 bases and V 5 bases, and 9 bases lay outside the gene matches. Germline V CDR1 and CDR2: SNHLY, FYNNEI. CDR3 loop: CASSRGRGSADTQYF. The DNA of the CDR3 is TGTGCCAGCAGTAGAGGGCGGGGGAGCGCAGATACGCAGTATTTT.

The chain has TRBV19 and TRBJ1-4; 7 bases line up with TRBD1. J gave up 3 bases and V 7 bases, and 8 bases lay outside the gene matches. This CDR3 spans 15 amino acids. CDR1 and CDR2 (germline): LNHDA, SQIVND (reference sequence). CDR3: CASTFADRANEKLFF. CDR3 DNA: TGTGCCAGTACGTTCGCCGACAGGGCTAATGAAAAACTGTTTTTT.

This sequence joins TRBV5-4 and TRBJ2-7; 10 bases match TRBD2. CDR3 length: 15 residues. V trimming: 1 base; J trimming: 4 bases; junction bases outside the gene matches: 5. CDR1 is SGHNT and CDR2 is YYREEE in the germline V gene (reference sequence). This chain's CDR3 is CASSLSSGRGYEQYF. CDR3 coding DNA: TGTGCCAGCAGCTTGTCCAGCGGGAGGGGGTACGAGCAGTACTTC.

This sequence joins TRBV10-3 and TRBJ1-5, with 8 bases lining up with TRBD1. Trimming cost V 3 bases and J 4 bases; bases outside gene matches: 5. The CDR3 has 15 residues. Germline CDR1 is ENHRY and CDR2 is SYGVKD. The CDR3 DNA reads as TGTGCCATCAGTGACTCACAGGGGGGAAATCAGCCCCAGCATTTT. Its translation is CAISDSQGGNQPQHF.

This chain links TRBV29-1 with TRBJ2-5; tentatively, D is TRBD2 (6 bases). CDR1 is SQVTM, CDR2 ANQGSEA, per germline. V was cut by 5 bases and J by 5 bases, with 12 bases left in between. The CDR3 loop spans 12 amino acids. CDR3 sequence: CSVRDSAETQYF. The CDR3 DNA reads as TGCAGCGTTAGGGACTCGGCGGAGACCCAGTACTTC.

The V call is TRBV18, the J call TRBJ2-3; the D gene is possibly TRBD1 (6 bases). Germline V lookup: CDR1 KGHSH, CDR2 LQKENI. V shed 4 bases and J shed 4 bases, with 12 bases lying between them. The CDR3 consists of 14 residues. This chain's CDR3 is CASSRYRAPDTQYF. DNA of the CDR3: TGTGCCAGCTCACGGTACAGGGCCCCAGATACGCAGTATTTT.

This clone occurred a few times. The J gene is TRBJ1-5, the V gene TRBV7-8; the D is unclear. CDR1 and CDR2 from the germline V gene are SGHVS and FQNEAQ. The CDR3 is 12 amino acids. The V and J ends lost 5 bases and 11 bases respectively, with 13 bases between them. As DNA, the CDR3 is TGTGCCAGCAGCCCGAAGACGGAGGCCCAGCATTTT. It specifies CASSPKTEAQHF. The entire variable domain, with the rest obtained from reference TRBV7-8 and TRBJ1-5, is as follows: GAGVSQSPRYKVAKRGQDVALRCDPISGHVSLFWYQQALGQGPEFLTYFQNEAQLDKSGLPSDRFFAERPEGSVSTLKIQRTQQEDSAVYLCASSPKTEAQHFGDGTRLSIL.

J is TRBJ2-1 and V is TRBV9, with TRBD2 as a possible D gene (5 bases). This CDR3 contains 16 residues. Germline CDR1 reads SGDLS; CDR2 reads YYNGEE. The ends were cut back, 3 bases at V and 1 base at J, with 14 bases in the middle. The CDR3 bases are TGTGCCAGCAGCGCGGACCCCCGGGGATCCTACAATGAGCAGTTCTTC. As protein: CASSADPRGSYNEQFF. Using reference TRBV9 and TRBJ2-1 for the parts outside the CDR3, the full variable domain is DSGVTQTPKHLITATGQRVTLRCSPRSGDLSVYWYQQSLDQGLQFLIQYYNGEERAKGNILERFSAQQFPDLHSELNLSSLELGDSALYFCASSADPRGSYNEQFFGPGTRLTVL.

DNA for the CDR3: TGTGCCAGCAGCCACGACAGCCCCTACGAGCAGTACTTC. Translation: CASSHDSPYEQYF. The rearrangement joins TRBV6-2 or TRBV6-3 to TRBJ2-7; a weak D match, TRBD1 (5 bases). Germline CDR1 MNHEY, CDR2 SVGEGT. This CDR3 is built from 13 residues. Trimming left V 6 bases short and J 2 bases short, with 11 bases between.

This rearrangement joins TRBV19 to TRBJ1-2, with 8 bases that match TRBD1. Looked up from germline, CDR1 is LNHDA and CDR2 is SQIVND (reference sequence). The length of the CDR3 is 15 residues. V lost 2 bases and J lost 8; bases outside the gene matches: 10. CDR3 sequence reads: CASSITPRGHGGYTF. CDR3 in DNA: TGTGCCAGTAGTATAACTCCCAGGGGGCATGGAGGCTACACCTTC. The full variable domain, its missing parts supplied by reference TRBV19 and TRBJ1-2, is DGGITQSPKYLFRKEGQNVTLSCEQNLNHDAMYWYRQDPGQGLRLIYYSQIVNDFQKGDIAEGYSVSREKKESFPLTVTSAQKNPTAFYLCASSITPRGHGGYTFGSGTRLTVV.

This clone was counted only a few times. The V gene is TRBV5-1, the J gene TRBJ1-4; D possibly corresponds to TRBD1 (6 bases). The V and J ends lost 4 bases and 14 bases respectively, with 15 bases between them. This CDR3 spans 12 amino acids. Germline values: CDR1 SGHRS, CDR2 YFSETQ. CDR3 DNA sequence: TGCGCCAGCAGCCTCGGACAGCTTCCGCTGTTTTTT. Translated: CASSLGQLPLFF.

This clone was observed a single time. The V call is TRBV5-6, the J call TRBJ2-1, with TRBD1 identical over 10 bases. V lost 0 bases and J lost 10; bases outside the gene matches: 13. CDR3 size: 17 residues. Germline CDR1 SGHDT, CDR2 YYEEEE. This CDR3 is CASSLAVGQGIGKEQFF. The DNA of the CDR3 is TGTGCCAGCAGCTTGGCCGTGGGACAGGGGATTGGTAAGGAGCAGTTCTTC.

About this clone itself: One end of the junction is discordant with germline, which a read error may explain. Written as DNA, the CDR3 is TGTGCCAGCAGATTAGACGGTGGCGGGAGGGTATACACCGGGGAGCTGTTTTTT. Translated: CASRLDGGGRVYTGELFF. The chain links TRBV7-8 to TRBJ2-2; 9 positions match TRBD2. Germline CDR1 reads SGHVS; CDR2 reads FQNEAQ. CDR3 length equals 18 residues.

This clone was seen only once. The V call is TRBV19, the J call TRBJ1-5, with TRBD1 as a possible D gene (5 bases). Deletions cut 0 bases from V and 2 bases from J, with 5 bases between. This CDR3 is built from 14 residues. Germline V gene lookup returns CDR1 LNHDA and CDR2 SQIVND (reference sequence). CDR3 sequence reads: CASSIEQGNQPQHF. DNA of the CDR3: TGTGCCAGTAGTATAGAACAGGGCAATCAGCCCCAGCATTTT.

V usage is TRBV7-9 and J usage is TRBJ2-6, with TRBD1 matching 7 bases. Germline assignment: CDR1 SEHNR and CDR2 FQNEAQ (reference sequence). This CDR3 is 16 amino acids long. Trimming cost V 5 bases and J 0 bases; bases outside gene matches: 4. The CDR3 bases are TGTGCCAGCAGCCGGGACAGAGCCTCTGGGGCCAACGTCCTGACTTTC. Translation: CASSRDRASGANVLTF.

The table lists this clone with a count of one. The chain couples TRBV20-1 to TRBJ1-3, with D unresolved. V lost 3 bases and J 2 bases, leaving 8 bases between the germline ends. CDR1 is DFQATT and CDR2 is SNEGSKA in the germline V gene (reference sequence). This CDR3 comprises 13 residues. The DNA of the CDR3 is TGCAGTGCTAGTTCGGCGGCTGGAAACACCATATATTTT. It is translated as CSASSAAGNTIYF.

The CDR3 is CASSYTDLEQYF. DNA of the CDR3: TGTGCCAGCAGTTACACAGATCTCGAGCAGTACTTC. V gene TRBV6-5 combines with J gene TRBJ2-7; no definite D call. Germline loops: CDR1 MNHEY, CDR2 SVGAGI. Trimming cost V 2 bases and J 6 bases, with 8 bases left between them. The CDR3 has 12 residues.

The chain recombines TRBV28 with TRBJ1-2; 8 bases match TRBD1. This CDR3 is built from 14 residues. Unmatched junction bases numbered 5, after V lost 5 bases and J lost 3 bases. Per germline, CDR1 MDHEN and CDR2 SYDVKM. CDR3 coding DNA: TGTGCCAGCAGTCAACGACAGGGGTACTATGGCTACACCTTC. Residues: CASSQRQGYYGYTF.

The chain combines TRBV25-1 with TRBJ2-7, with 11 bases fitting TRBD2. J was trimmed by 4 bases and V by 1 base; bases with no gene match: 6. The germline V gene has CDR1 MGHDK and CDR2 SYGVNS. CDR3 length: 16 residues. The CDR3 reads CASSELESSGRYEQYF. The DNA of the CDR3 is TGTGCCAGCAGTGAATTGGAATCTAGCGGGAGGTACGAGCAGTACTTC.

Remarks on this clone: Other DNA variants within this sample encode the same CDR3. The gene calls are TRBV7-9 and TRBJ1-2; D not resolved. Trimming removed 0 bases at V and 1 base at J, with 3 bases between. The germline CDR1 and CDR2 sequences are SEHNR and FQNEAQ (reference sequence). CDR3 length: 13 amino acids. CDR3 loop: CASSLALNYGYTF. Here the CDR3 DNA reads TGTGCCAGCAGCTTAGCTCTTAACTATGGCTACACCTTC.

This clone was detected only once. This chain connects TRBV11-2 to TRBJ1-4, with a possible D match to TRBD1 (5 bases). Trimming took off 6 bases at V and 1 base at J, with 12 bases between the two ends. The germline CDR1 and CDR2 sequences are SGHAT and FQNNGV. The length of the CDR3 is 15 residues. The CDR3 spells CASSRTGETNEKLFF. The CDR3 bases are TGTGCCAGCAGTCGAACAGGAGAAACTAATGAAAAACTGTTTTTT.

The rearrangement links TRBV7-3 to TRBJ2-7; 8 nucleotides line up with TRBD2. Germline assignment: CDR1 SGHTA and CDR2 FQGTGA. Losses at the gene ends were 6 bases for V and 0 bases for J; bases not matched to a gene: 1. This CDR3 contains 13 residues. CDR3 protein: CASSSGTSYEQYF. CDR3 DNA sequence: TGTGCCAGCAGTAGCGGGACCTCCTACGAGCAGTACTTC.